This T cell receptor beta chain derives from a study of massively parallel sequencing of T cell beta chains (dated by TCRdb to between 2009 and 2010). With regard to the full study: The study profiled human TCR beta CDR3 diversity in peripheral blood using 5'-RACE, Illumina short-read sequencing and a dedicated short-read assembly strategy.

Points on this clonotype: The antigen it binds to is not known. Nothing much larger sits one base from this clone, and base qualities are not available.

The donor pool was composed of several hundred males and roughly 160 females, all aged about 18 to 45 years. From roughly 170 liters of pooled peripheral blood, peripheral leukocyte polyA+ RNA was isolated. For starting material, the researchers used a commercial mRNA preparation made from normal human peripheral blood leukocytes pooled across roughly 550 individuals. The CDR3 has 14 amino acids, counting the end cysteine and phenylalanine. The DNA shown is the 42-base CDR3, in frame from base 1. At the junction V is shortened by 3 bases and J by 5 bases; bases outside the gene matches: 8. CDR1 and CDR2, looked up from the germline V gene (reference sequence), are DFQATT and SNEGSKA. Sequencing used an Illumina Genome Analyzer II. Two rounds of nested PCR with TRBC1/TRBC2-specific primers yielded a RACE product of about 520 bp, which was gel-purified. First-strand cDNA was synthesized with a TRBC-specific primer plus a template-switching oligonucleotide, by which a 5' anchor for RACE was provided. Because the RACE amplicon was too long to sequence directly with short reads, the RACE amplicon was concatemerized by ligation and then sheared by sonication. PAGE was used to isolate a size fraction of 100 to 300 bp, and that fraction then underwent shotgun sequencing on the Illumina platform. Sequencing on an Illumina GAII produced 18.8 million 36-nt reads and 21.7 million 50-nt single-end reads in separate runs. The study's own analysis went as follows. iSSAKE, run with parameters -m 15, -o 2 and -r 0.7, was used to assemble the pooled about 37,000,000 reads. Seeds for the de novo CDR3 beta assemblies came from reads aligning to the ends of Ensembl TRBV gene predictions that carried unmatched junctional bases. Clonotype abundance was estimated as the number of matching assembled contigs, not raw read depth. Of the assembled clonotypes, some 2,100 (around 6%) were found to have in-frame stop codons and were removed, so that around 34,000 productive clonotypes were retained. Of the roughly 290 unique TCR sequences obtained by Sanger sequencing of cloned RACE products, roughly 71% were also present in the Illumina assembly. Clones were called with MiXCR by TCRdb after fastp trimmed the public reads at Q25, and only in-frame beta chains were retained. Each record represents a unique CDR3 protein, reported with the most common genes and DNA among its rows. TCRdb, not the original authors, processed these V and J calls. Counted in this sample were roughly 4,000 distinct CDR3 sequences; less than 50% of them appeared once. The top ten clonotypes cover 3% of the sample.

Broader findings and caveats from the paper: Preferential PCR amplification of some TRBV and TRBJ sequences may have skewed the reported gene usage frequencies. CDR3 beta length ranged from 21 to 81 nucleotides, peaking at 45 nucleotides. Only about 23,000 (around 70%) of the clonotypes could be assigned a unique TRBV gene. Subsampling showed clonotype counts rising linearly with read number, indicating sequencing depth was far from saturation. Most clonotypes (21,973 of 33,664) were supported by a single sequence read, by which apparent diversity could in principle be inflated. TRBV usage was found to range from over 0.009% for TRBV17 to 24% to 25% for TRBV20-1, and TRBJ usage was found to range from approximately 1.5% for TRBJ2-6 to over 15% for TRBJ2-1. Because the RNA was pooled from many donors, the results reflect population-average clonotype abundance rather than any individual repertoire. Among 30,000 to 40,000 distinct clonotypes, about 70% of clonotypes but only about 19% of assemblies were accounted for by single-copy clonotypes.

The sequenced sample consisted of commercial RNA from peripheral blood pooled from many donors. This TCR came from a pool of human donors in good health; the sample was commercial RNA pooled from many donors. The receptor chain draws on TRBV20-1 and TRBJ2-5; 8 bases in the middle match TRBD1. The nucleotide sequence reads as follows: TGCAGTGCTAGTGGACAGGGAGGATGGGAGACCCAGTACTTC. It translates as CSASGQGGWETQYF.